This T cell receptor beta chain was captured in a study of STAT5B mutations in CD4+ large granular lymphocyte leukemia. Study-level information: Among healthy controls, a particular HLA allele went with more CDR3 'QG' motifs.

Only in-frame clones appear in the TCRdb table, and some are missing; sequencing was by immunoSEQ multiplex PCR. The sample has 20,000 or so clones; roughly 79% are singletons. V gave up 4 bases and J gave up 3 bases; unmatched junction bases: 9. The CDR3 spans 16 residues. Germline V gene sequence: CDR1 SNHLY, CDR2 FYNNEI. The rearrangement links TRBV2 to TRBJ2-1, with 7 nucleotides matching TRBD2. The TCR sequence derives from a human donor in good health. Sequences were obtained from CD4+ T cells from blood buffy coats. The CDR3 nucleotides are TGTGCCAGCAGTGCCCCAGTGACGGGAGGCTACAATGAGCAGTTCTTC. Its translation: CASSAPVTGGYNEQFF.